This TCR beta chain comes out of a study of blood T cell repertoires in COVID-19. Whole-study context: Samples taken during acute and convalescent COVID-19 were collected in the United States, Italy and Spain. PBMCs, B-cell-depleted T cells, or T cells were the source of the cDNA or gDNA that made up the material.

V shed 4 bases and J shed 2 bases, with 9 bases lying between them. The CDR3 totals 13 residues. CDR1 and CDR2 from the germline V gene are SGHDT and YYEEEE. Per the authors' pipeline: Estimation of nucleated cell counts relied on the amplification of reference gene primers. TCRdb's table, derived via immunoSEQ multiplex PCR, lists solely in-frame clones and lacks some. V and J calls and clone size follow that table, whereas D and trimming were derived from the DNA. This table holds about 110,000 clones, around 82% found once. Sequenced: peripheral blood. This TCR was sampled from a woman in her forties or fifties with acute or convalescent COVID-19. V and J are TRBV5-6 and TRBJ1-2; D possibly corresponds to TRBD1 (6 bases). The CDR3 reads CASSPGQNYGYTF. The DNA for the CDR3 is TGTGCCAGCAGCCCCGGACAGAACTATGGCTACACCTTC.